The 21 T cell receptor beta chains presented below share a single source sample, sequenced in a study of Tregs in tolerant kidney transplant recipients. Sequenced by immunoSEQ multiplex PCR; TCRdb stores in-frame clones only, minus some. The table shows just under 65,000 clones, with 95% to 98% occurring only once. Sequenced here: Tregs from blood, sampled before the transplant. The source is a human donor who received a combined kidney and bone marrow transplant.

The chain has TRBV5-1 and TRBJ2-5; 11 bases line up with TRBD1. Germline V gives CDR1 SGHRS, CDR2 YFSETQ. This CDR3 contains 14 residues. V lost 4 bases to trimming and J lost 4 bases; unmatched junction nucleotides: 3. The CDR3 spells CASSPGTGGETQYF. CDR3 DNA sequence: TGCGCCAGCAGCCCAGGGACAGGGGGAGAGACCCAGTACTTC.

This CDR3 is CASSSFGGDEQYF. The CDR3 bases are TGTGCCAGCAGCTCCTTTGGCGGGGACGAGCAGTACTTC. The chain couples TRBV5-4 to TRBJ2-7; possibly TRBD2 for D (6 bases). This CDR3 comprises 13 residues. CDR1 and CDR2 from the germline V gene are SGHNT and YYREEE (reference sequence). With 3 bases removed from V and 5 bases from J, the gap between germline ends came to 12 bases.

The chain has TRBV7-2 and TRBJ2-2, with 7 positions matching TRBD1. Germline V gene lookup returns CDR1 SGHTA and CDR2 FQGNSA. This CDR3 spans 15 amino acids. J lost 4 bases, V lost 5 bases, and 7 bases had no gene match. Here the CDR3 DNA reads TGTGCCAGCAGCGGACAGGCCCGTGGCACCGGGGAGCTGTTTTTT. It translates to CASSGQARGTGELFF.

The chain recombines TRBV27 with TRBJ1-1, with 10 bases aligning to TRBD1. Germline V gene data show CDR1 as MNHEY and CDR2 as SMNVEV (reference sequence). V lost 1 base and J lost 3; bases outside the gene matches: 5. The CDR3 is made up of 16 amino acids. The CDR3 bases are TGTGCCAGCAGTTTATATGGGACAGGGGTATACACTGAAGCTTTCTTT. Translated, it gives CASSLYGTGVYTEAFF.

The CDR3: CASRLEGGLGSNQPQHF. The CDR3 coding sequence is TGTGCCAGCCGCCTGGAGGGCGGGCTCGGAAGCAATCAGCCCCAGCATTTT. V gene TRBV19 combines with J gene TRBJ1-5; D is unresolved. Germline values: CDR1 LNHDA, CDR2 SQIVND (reference sequence). V lost 9 bases, J lost 1 base, and 22 bases lay in between. The CDR3 loop spans 17 amino acids.

The J gene is TRBJ1-2, the V gene TRBV5-8; TRBD1 might be the D (6 bases). V lost 1 base and J 3 bases, leaving 16 bases between the germline ends. Germline V gene sequence: CDR1 SGHTS, CDR2 YDEGEE. This CDR3 has 16 residues. CDR3 sequence reads: CASSLFQGTVDYGYTF. The CDR3 DNA reads TGTGCCAGCAGCTTGTTTCAGGGGACGGTCGACTATGGCTACACCTTC.

This clone was detected only once. The CDR3, as DNA: TGTGCCAGCAGCGTAGGCCAGAAGCGTAATGAAAAACTGTTTTTT. It yields the protein CASSVGQKRNEKLFF. This sequence joins TRBV9 and TRBJ1-4; D is unresolved. CDR3 length: 15 amino acids. Germline V gene lookup returns CDR1 SGDLS and CDR2 YYNGEE. V lost 0 bases and J lost 4, with 10 bases in between.

This chain connects TRBV4-1 to TRBJ1-2, with 10 bases matching TRBD1. The junction had 4 bases not matched to a gene; V was cut back by 2 bases and J by 4 bases. Germline V gene data show CDR1 as MGHRA and CDR2 as YSYEKL. The CDR3 consists of 15 residues. The CDR3 DNA is TGCGCCAGCAGCCAACCTCGGGACAGGGGCTATGGCTACACCTTC. Its protein is CASSQPRDRGYGYTF.

CDR3 DNA: TGTGCCAGCAGTCCTACTTCCGGGACAGCCACAGATACGCAGTATTTT. Its translation: CASSPTSGTATDTQYF. The chain joins TRBV19 to TRBJ2-3; 7 bases line up with TRBD1. Trimming cost V 9 bases and J 2 bases; bases outside gene matches: 14. The CDR3 spans 16 residues. Germline-derived CDR1 and CDR2 are LNHDA and SQIVND (reference sequence).

The rearrangement joins TRBV15 to TRBJ1-3, with 7 nucleotides matching TRBD1. The trim removed 3 bases at V and 3 bases at J, leaving 8 bases unmatched. Germline V gives CDR1 LNHNV, CDR2 YYDKDF (reference sequence). CDR3 length: 16 amino acids. CDR3 in DNA: TGTGCCACCAGCAGTCCACCCAGGGGGATTGGAAACACCATATATTTT. Translation gives CATSSPPRGIGNTIYF. Full variable domain (remainder filled in from reference TRBV15 and TRBJ1-3): DAMVIQNPRYQVTQFGKPVTLSCSQTLNHNVMYWYQQKSSQAPKLLFHYYDKDFNNEADTPDNFQSRRPNTSFCFLDIRSPGLGDTAMYLCATSSPPRGIGNTIYFGEGSWLTVV.

V is TRBV29-1 and J is TRBJ2-7, with D uncertain. Trimming took off 4 bases at V and 4 bases at J, with 11 bases between the two ends. The length of the CDR3 is 12 residues. From germline, CDR1 is SQVTM and CDR2 ANQGSEA. This CDR3 reads CSVGAEIYEQYF. For the CDR3, the DNA is TGCAGCGTTGGGGCTGAGATATACGAGCAGTACTTC.

This chain connects TRBV7-2 to TRBJ1-2; 7 bases are a match to TRBD1. The germline V gene encodes CDR1 SGHTA and CDR2 FQGNSA. This CDR3 is built from 17 residues. Trimming removed 0 bases from V and 2 bases from J; junction bases left unmatched: 9. This CDR3 reads CASSLAGGSSVNYGYTF. The CDR3, as DNA: TGTGCCAGCAGCTTAGCAGGGGGCAGTTCCGTCAACTATGGCTACACCTTC. The full variable domain, in which reference TRBV7-2 and TRBJ1-2 provide the parts outside the CDR3, is GAGVSQSPSNKVTEKGKDVELRCDPISGHTALYWYRQSLGQGLEFLIYFQGNSAPDKSGLPSDRFSAERTGGSVSTLTIQRTQQEDSAVYLCASSLAGGSSVNYGYTFGSGTRLTVV.

The chain combines TRBV15 with TRBJ2-7, with a tentative D call TRBD1 (5 bases). The CDR3 consists of 14 residues. V was pared by 0 bases and J by 6 bases, with 12 bases between. Germline V gene lookup returns CDR1 LNHNV and CDR2 YYDKDF (reference sequence). DNA of the CDR3: TGTGCCACCAGCAGAGATCTCCTAGGGGCCGAGCAGTACTTC. Encoded protein: CATSRDLLGAEQYF. Looking up the rest from reference TRBV15 and TRBJ2-7 gives the full variable domain: DAMVIQNPRYQVTQFGKPVTLSCSQTLNHNVMYWYQQKSSQAPKLLFHYYDKDFNNEADTPDNFQSRRPNTSFCFLDIRSPGLGDTAMYLCATSRDLLGAEQYFGPGTRLTVT.

The V gene is TRBV5-5, the J gene TRBJ2-3, with a weak D call TRBD2 (6 bases). V lost 3 bases, J lost 6 bases, and 20 bases lay in between. CDR1 SGHKS and CDR2 YYEKEE come from the germline V gene (reference sequence). This CDR3 has 16 amino acids. The CDR3, as DNA: TGTGCCAGCAGCTGGGGCCCGGGACTCGATCGCGATACGCAGTATTTT. Translated, it gives CASSWGPGLDRDTQYF.

The chain joins TRBV19 to TRBJ1-2; the match to TRBD1 covers 9 bases. This CDR3 is built from 15 residues. Germline V gene data show CDR1 as LNHDA and CDR2 as SQIVND (reference sequence). V was pared by 2 bases and J by 7 bases, with 8 bases of the junction left unmatched. Here the CDR3 reads CASSIPGQGIRGYTF. CDR3 nucleotides: TGTGCCAGTAGTATACCGGGACAGGGTATTCGTGGCTACACCTTC.

V gene TRBV7-2 combines with J gene TRBJ1-3; D might be TRBD1 (6 bases). The V gene's germline CDR1 is SGHTA and CDR2 FQGNSA. Trimming took 1 base from V and 3 from J, leaving 13 bases between them. CDR3 length: 16 amino acids. The CDR3 coding sequence is TGTGCCAGCAGCTTAGGGCTTGCAGGGGTTGGAAACACCATATATTTT. It specifies CASSLGLAGVGNTIYF.

This chain uses TRBV7-8 with TRBJ1-5; D is undetermined. The CDR3 contains 13 residues. Germline assignment: CDR1 SGHVS and CDR2 FQNEAQ. V lost 2 bases to trimming and J lost 4 bases, with 6 bases between them. The CDR3 protein is CASSLSRNQPQHF. CDR3 coding DNA: TGTGCCAGCAGCTTAAGTAGAAATCAGCCCCAGCATTTT.

This chain links TRBV7-3 with TRBJ1-2; TRBD1 agrees at 7 bases. Germline-derived CDR1 and CDR2 are SGHTA and FQGTGA. This CDR3 has 13 residues. V lost 4 bases, J lost 4 bases, and 3 bases stayed unmatched. This CDR3 is CASSYSGGYGYTF. The CDR3 region has the DNA TGTGCCAGCAGCTATTCAGGGGGCTATGGCTACACCTTC.

This rearrangement joins TRBV5-1 to TRBJ2-3; D uncertain. Germline values: CDR1 SGHRS, CDR2 YFSETQ. CDR3 size: 16 residues. Deletions cut 0 bases from V and 2 bases from J, with 13 bases between. The CDR3 DNA reads TGCGCCAGCAGCTTGGCCTCAAACTTACTCACAGATACGCAGTATTTT. This gives the protein CASSLASNLLTDTQYF.

V usage is TRBV29-1 and J usage is TRBJ2-1; 14 bases are a match to TRBD2. CDR1 and CDR2 from the germline V gene are SQVTM and ANQGSEA. This CDR3 contains 15 residues. The trim removed 6 bases at V and 5 bases at J, leaving 6 bases unmatched. The CDR3 here is CSVGTSGGLHNEQFF. The CDR3 DNA reads as TGCAGCGTAGGGACTAGCGGGGGACTCCACAATGAGCAGTTCTTC.

The V gene is TRBV10-3, the J gene TRBJ1-2; 10 positions agree with TRBD1. This CDR3 has 14 amino acids. With V trimmed by 6 bases and J by 4 bases, 5 bases remained unmatched. The V gene's germline CDR1 is ENHRY and CDR2 SYGVKD. The CDR3 loop is CAIRGQGDRYGYTF. In nucleotides, the CDR3 is TGTGCCATCAGAGGACAGGGGGACCGCTATGGCTACACCTTC.